This T cell receptor beta chain emerged from a study of OX40 agonist ivuxolimab in advanced cancers. Study-level information: Cohort: 75% to 90% men, mean age 60, aged about 23 to 80. Notes on the study in general: In general, CD8+ T cells held more expanded clones than CD4+ did, on average. The study observed clonal expansion of CD4+ and CD8+ blood T cells by week 6 at 0.1 to 3.0 mg/kg.

Concerning this clone: As yet, its antigen is unknown.

This CDR3 contains 14 residues. Trimming left V 0 bases short and J 5 bases short, with 10 bases between. The germline V gene encodes CDR1 LNHDA and CDR2 SQIVND (reference sequence). Produced via immunoSEQ multiplex PCR; TCRdb's table is partial and in-frame only. The data contain 20,000 to 25,000 clones, approximately 87% of them singletons. The sample in question was CD4+ or CD8+ T cells sorted from blood, obtained in a trial of the OX40 agonist ivuxolimab. The TCR originated in an adult with an advanced solid tumor such as melanoma, head and neck, liver or kidney cancer. The chain has TRBV19 and TRBJ1-2, with a weak D call TRBD1 (5 bases). CDR3 DNA: TGTGCCAGTAGTATAGAAGGGGCATGGTATGGCTACACCTTC. Its translation is CASSIEGAWYGYTF.